This T cell receptor (beta chain) originates from a study of blood T cell repertoires in COVID-19. Across the whole study: Acute-phase and convalescent COVID-19 samples originated in the United States, Italy and Spain. PBMCs, B-cell-depleted T cells, or T cells were the source of the cDNA or gDNA that made up the material.

Measured with immunoSEQ multiplex PCR; TCRdb has only the in-frame clones, and not every one. The sample includes roughly 170,000 clones, around 80% of them seen just once. The V end was cut by 3 bases, the J end by 0 bases, with 9 bases between. CDR3 length: 15 amino acids. Per germline, CDR1 MGHRA and CDR2 YSYEKL. This rearrangement joins TRBV4-1 to TRBJ2-4; D perhaps matches TRBD2 (5 bases). This receptor was obtained from a human donor in a cohort sampled during active COVID-19. The material sequenced was peripheral blood. Written as DNA, the CDR3 is TGCGCCAGCAGCCATATAGGACTAGCCAAAAACATTCAGTACTTC. It specifies CASSHIGLAKNIQYF.